Below, 26 T cell receptor beta chains from the same sample are listed, as sequenced in a study of T-cell reconstitution after alpha-beta-depleted transplantation in children. Unique molecular identifiers tagged the TCRbeta library. Using its own MiXCR run on the PCR reads, TCRdb lists one record per CDR3 protein. The table shows 500,000 or so distinct CDR3 sequences, with around a third occurring only once. The specimen was PBMCs from the stem cell graft donor, collected from the stem cell graft. Receptors originate from a human donor who donated a stem cell graft to a child with aplastic anemia.

This clonotype was observed a handful of times. V and J are TRBV12-5 and TRBJ2-3; 8 bases line up with TRBD2. V shed 2 bases and J 6 bases; nucleotides not matched to a gene: 16. Per the germline V gene, CDR1 is LGHNT and CDR2 is FRNRAP. The CDR3 extends over 18 amino acids. The CDR3 DNA reads as TGTGCTAGTGGTTTGTCCGATAGCGGGATGGCCAATGGGGATACGCAGTATTTT. As protein: CASGLSDSGMANGDTQYF.

DNA for the CDR3: TGTGCCAGCAGTTACGCAGGGAGCACAGATACGCAGTATTTT. This sequence encodes CASSYAGSTDTQYF. The chain links TRBV6-2 or TRBV6-3 to TRBJ2-3; perhaps TRBD1 as D (5 bases). Germline V gene lookup returns CDR1 MNHEY and CDR2 SVGEGT. V lost 2 bases and J 0 bases, leaving 6 bases between the germline ends. The CDR3 runs 14 residues.

This clonotype has more than one count but fewer than ten. This rearrangement joins TRBV12-3 or TRBV12-4 to TRBJ1-2; 8 positions agree with TRBD1. Trimming at V came to 5 bases and at J to 2 bases, leaving 10 bases not matched to a gene. This CDR3 contains 16 residues. CDR3 sequence (DNA): TGTGCCAGCAGTCCTAGAGGACAGGGAGGCAACTATGGCTACACCTTC. Translating it yields CASSPRGQGGNYGYTF.

The chain joins TRBV18 to TRBJ1-1; 8 bases are a match to TRBD1. The CDR3 is 14 amino acids. After removal of 7 bases from V and 1 base from J, the junction contained 5 bases not matched to a gene. CDR1 and CDR2 (germline): KGHSH, LQKENI. The CDR3 protein is CASFSGTGNTEAFF. CDR3 nucleotide sequence: TGTGCCAGCTTCTCCGGGACAGGGAACACTGAAGCTTTCTTT.

Only a few counts were recorded for this clonotype. The chain joins TRBV6-4 to TRBJ2-3; D not resolved. CDR3 size: 13 residues. Trimming removed 4 bases from V and 1 base from J, with 6 bases in between. In germline, CDR1 is MRHNA, CDR2 SNTAGT. The CDR3 nucleotides are TGTGCCAGCAGTGGGGCTGGCACAGATACGCAGTATTTT. As protein: CASSGAGTDTQYF.

This clonotype came up a few times. The chain couples TRBV12-3 or TRBV12-4 to TRBJ1-2, with D perhaps TRBD1 (5 bases). This CDR3 has 14 amino acids. The V end lost 3 bases, the J end lost 4 bases, and 12 bases lay between the germline ends. For the CDR3, the DNA is TGTGCCAGCAGTTTCTTCTCCGGGGGCTATGGCTACACCTTC. Amino acid sequence: CASSFFSGGYGYTF.

This rearrangement joins TRBV20-1 to TRBJ1-1, with D perhaps TRBD1 (6 bases). Germline CDR1 and CDR2: DFQATT and SNEGSKA (reference sequence). Trimming pared 6 bases from V and 8 bases from J, leaving 13 bases between. The CDR3 sequence is 11 residues long. DNA for the CDR3: TGCAGTGCCAGGGGTCTCGTGGAAGCTTTCTTT. It encodes CSARGLVEAFF.

CDR3 in amino acids: CASIWDGNTEAFF. CDR3 DNA: TGTGCCAGCATCTGGGACGGAAACACTGAAGCTTTCTTT. V usage is TRBV12-3 or TRBV12-4 and J usage is TRBJ1-1; D perhaps matches TRBD1 (5 bases). Trimming removed 7 bases from V and 2 bases from J, with 11 bases in between. The CDR3 has 13 residues.

This chain links TRBV25-1 with TRBJ2-6, with 11 positions matching TRBD2. CDR3 length: 17 residues. Germline-derived CDR1 and CDR2 are MGHDK and SYGVNS. After removal of 2 bases from V and 2 bases from J, the junction contained 2 bases not matched to a gene. The DNA of the CDR3 is TGTGCCAGCAGTGAAACTAGCGGGAGACCTGGGGCCAACGTCCTGACTTTC. As protein: CASSETSGRPGANVLTF.

This clonotype was counted only a few times. This rearrangement joins TRBV6-6 to TRBJ2-7, with D unresolved. With 5 bases removed from V and 7 bases from J, the gap between germline ends came to 15 bases. The CDR3 is made up of 13 amino acids. Germline CDR1 is MNHNY and CDR2 is SVGAGI (reference sequence). CDR3 sequence (DNA): TGTGCCAGCAGTAAGGGCACTGCTTGGGAGCAGTACTTC. Its protein product is CASSKGTAWEQYF.

This chain connects TRBV11-2 to TRBJ2-5; 8 nucleotides align to TRBD2. The germline CDR1 and CDR2 sequences are SGHAT and FQNNGV. V dropped 5 bases and J dropped 5; count of bases not matched to a gene: 13. The CDR3 spans 16 residues. The CDR3 loop reads CASSPVFRGGRETQYF. DNA for the CDR3: TGTGCCAGCAGCCCGGTCTTCCGAGGCGGGAGGGAGACCCAGTACTTC.

The chain uses TRBV5-1 and TRBJ1-5; 7 bases line up with TRBD1. Germline-derived CDR1 and CDR2 are SGHRS and YFSETQ. J lost 7 bases, V lost 6 bases, and 13 bases had no gene match. The CDR3 loop spans 15 amino acids. The CDR3 DNA reads as TGCGCCAGCACTGTATCCCAGGGGGTGGGACAGCCCCAGCATTTT. This sequence encodes CASTVSQGVGQPQHF.

V gene TRBV7-9 combines with J gene TRBJ1-2; TRBD1 is a possible D gene (5 bases). V was clipped by 8 bases and J by 0 bases, with 13 bases between them. In germline, CDR1 is SEHNR, CDR2 FQNEAQ (reference sequence). The CDR3 is 14 amino acids. CDR3 residues: CASLQAGANYGYTF. CDR3 nucleotide sequence: TGTGCCAGCTTGCAGGCGGGGGCTAACTATGGCTACACCTTC.

This clonotype was seen more than once but under ten times. The chain joins TRBV12-3 or TRBV12-4 to TRBJ1-1, with 7 bases identical to TRBD1. The CDR3 totals 14 residues. With V trimmed by 3 bases and J by 5 bases, 6 bases remained unmatched. CDR3 sequence: CASSFPGGFTEAFF. In DNA form, the CDR3 reads TGTGCCAGCAGTTTCCCAGGGGGGTTTACTGAAGCTTTCTTT.

The chain couples TRBV12-3 or TRBV12-4 to TRBJ1-6; D unresolved. This CDR3 is 13 amino acids long. V lost 6 bases and J lost 7, with 10 bases in between. The CDR3 DNA follows: TGTGCCAGCAGAAGACAATCCAATTCACCCCTCCACTTT. This translates into CASRRQSNSPLHF.

The rearrangement uses TRBV5-4 and TRBJ2-1; 12 bases are shared with TRBD2. Per germline, CDR1 SGHNT and CDR2 YYREEE (reference sequence). The CDR3 covers 15 residues. J gave up 6 bases and V 2 bases, and 3 bases lay outside the gene matches. The CDR3 region is CASSFQGLAGNEQFF. The CDR3 nucleotides are TGTGCCAGCAGCTTCCAGGGACTAGCGGGCAATGAGCAGTTCTTC.

The CDR3 region has the DNA TGCAGTGCCTGGCAGTTTGAAGCTTTCTTT. It specifies CSAWQFEAFF. The chain links TRBV20-1 to TRBJ1-1, with D hard to call. This CDR3 contains 10 residues. With 6 bases removed from V and 7 bases from J, the gap between germline ends came to 9 bases. Germline assignment: CDR1 DFQATT and CDR2 SNEGSKA (reference sequence).

This clonotype showed up many times. The genes are TRBV30 and TRBJ1-5; D gene unclear. This CDR3 is built from 13 residues. Germline CDR1 GTSNPN, CDR2 SVGIG (reference sequence). V was trimmed by 0 bases and J by 4 bases, leaving 7 bases between them. The CDR3 DNA is TGTGCCTGGAGTGTGGGAGGAAATCAGCCCCAGCATTTT. It is translated as CAWSVGGNQPQHF.

This clonotype was counted between two and nine times. This chain joins TRBV5-1 and TRBJ1-6, with D perhaps matching TRBD1 (6 bases). This CDR3 region has 18 residues. Germline CDR1 is SGHRS and CDR2 is YFSETQ. V shed 0 bases and J shed 0 bases, with 13 bases lying between them. Here the CDR3 DNA reads TGCGCCAGCAGCTTGGTACAGGGCCAGAGCTCCTATAATTCACCCCTCCACTTT. This encodes CASSLVQGQSSYNSPLHF. Based on the CDR3 plus reference TRBV5-1 and TRBJ1-6, the full variable domain is KAGVTQTPRYLIKTRGQQVTLSCSPISGHRSVSWYQQTPGQGLQFLFEYFSETQRNKGNFPGRFSGRQFSNSRSEMNVSTLELGDSALYLCASSLVQGQSSYNSPLHFGNGTRLTVT.

The chain couples TRBV9 to TRBJ1-6; D gene uncertain. Germline CDR1 and CDR2: SGDLS and YYNGEE. The CDR3 sequence is 13 residues long. Deletions cut 5 bases from V and 3 bases from J, with 6 bases between. The CDR3 is CASRAGYNSPLHF. Written as DNA, the CDR3 is TGTGCCAGCAGGGCAGGCTATAATTCACCCCTCCACTTT. The complete variable domain, with remaining parts taken from reference TRBV9 and TRBJ1-6, reads DSGVTQTPKHLITATGQRVTLRCSPRSGDLSVYWYQQSLDQGLQFLIQYYNGEERAKGNILERFSAQQFPDLHSELNLSSLELGDSALYFCASRAGYNSPLHFGNGTRLTVT.

The chain links TRBV28 to TRBJ1-1; the match to TRBD1 covers 9 bases. Trimming took 6 bases from V and 1 from J; bases not matched to a gene: 6. Germline lookup yields CDR1 MDHEN and CDR2 SYDVKM. The CDR3 covers 15 residues. The CDR3 DNA reads as TGTGCCAGCAGGGAATACAGGGGGCGGAACACTGAAGCTTTCTTT. Amino acids: CASREYRGRNTEAFF.

This clonotype was counted a few times. The V gene is TRBV20-1, the J gene TRBJ2-1; a possible D gene is TRBD2 (6 bases). Deletions cut 4 bases from V and 8 bases from J, with 15 bases between. Germline assignment: CDR1 DFQATT and CDR2 SNEGSKA (reference sequence). The CDR3 extends over 13 amino acids. The CDR3 bases are TGCAGTGCTATTGCTCCCCCTAGCGATGAGCAGTTCTTC. The encoded protein is CSAIAPPSDEQFF.

This clonotype showed up just a few times. The J gene is TRBJ2-7, the V gene TRBV6-6, with D unresolved. Trimming shortened V by 7 bases and J by 0 bases, and 7 bases separated the two germline ends. The CDR3 totals 12 residues. From germline, CDR1 is MNHNY and CDR2 SVGAGI (reference sequence). DNA for the CDR3: TGTGCCAGCACTCAGGACTCCTACGAGCAGTACTTC. Translation: CASTQDSYEQYF.

CDR3: CASSPAEDKGGNEQFF. The CDR3 bases are TGTGCCAGCAGCCCTGCCGAGGACAAGGGAGGGAATGAGCAGTTCTTC. The rearrangement joins TRBV11-2 to TRBJ2-1; 7 positions agree with TRBD2. V lost 5 bases and J lost 7; bases outside the gene matches: 14. From germline, CDR1 is SGHAT and CDR2 FQNNGV. There are 16 residues in the CDR3.

The CDR3 loop reads CASSSTGTRNGGYTF. The CDR3 DNA sequence: TGTGCCAGCAGTTCGACCGGGACAAGAAATGGGGGCTACACCTTC. The gene calls are TRBV7-2 and TRBJ1-2; D possibly corresponds to TRBD1 (6 bases). There are 15 residues in the CDR3. V was cut by 6 bases and J by 8 bases, with 22 bases left in between. From germline, CDR1 is SGHTA and CDR2 FQGNSA.

The chain couples TRBV11-2 to TRBJ2-3; D gene unclear. V lost 0 bases and J lost 0, with 13 bases in between. Per germline, CDR1 SGHAT and CDR2 FQNNGV. The CDR3 has 17 amino acids. Here the CDR3 DNA reads TGTGCCAGCAGCTTAGAACAGCTCTTCTCTAGCACAGATACGCAGTATTTT. Residues: CASSLEQLFSSTDTQYF. Using reference TRBV11-2 and TRBJ2-3 for the parts outside the CDR3, the full variable domain is EAGVAQSPRYKIIEKRQSVAFWCNPISGHATLYWYQQILGQGPKLLIQFQNNGVVDDSQLPKDRFSAERLKGVDSTLKIQPAKLEDSAVYLCASSLEQLFSSTDTQYFGPGTRLTVL.